This is a list of T cell receptor beta chains from one sample in a study of blood T cell repertoires in COVID-19. The table came from immunoSEQ multiplex PCR; TCRdb's copy has only in-frame clones and leaves some out. The sample holds 35,000 to 50,000 clones, approximately 84% seen once. Sequenced material: peripheral blood. These receptors were taken from a man aged 50 or older with active or convalescent COVID-19. CDR3s include the opening cysteine and the closing phenylalanine or tryptophan. A D gene is named only where the DNA matches it firmly. Rows may omit the clone size; those that give it use once, few, many or a size class.

J: TRBJ1-2
D: NA
size: few
V: TRBV7-8
DNA: TGTGCCAGCAGCTTATCAACGGAGAATCGTGGCTACACCTTC
CDR3: CASSLSTENRGYTF

J: TRBJ1-4
D: NA
size: NA
V: TRBV30
DNA: TGTGCCTGGAGTTTCGGACAGCCCAGGCTAAGATCCCAACTGTTTTTT
CDR3: CAWSFGQPRLRSQLFF

J: TRBJ2-1
D: TRBD2
size: few
V: TRBV6-5
DNA: TGTGCCAGCAGCCCGACTAGCAACAATGAGCAGTTCTTC
CDR3: CASSPTSNNEQFF

J: TRBJ2-3
D: NA
size: NA
V: TRBV18
DNA: TGTGCCAGCTCACCAGAGGAGCTCAGCACAGATACGCAGTATTTT
CDR3: CASSPEELSTDTQYF

J: TRBJ1-1
D: TRBD1
size: NA
V: TRBV7-2
DNA: TGTGCCAGCAGCCTTGGACAGGGAAAGAACTTGAACACTGAAGCTTTCTTT
CDR3: CASSLGQGKNLNTEAFF

J: TRBJ2-2
D: TRBD2
size: NA
V: TRBV19
DNA: TGTGCCAGTAGGCTAGCGGGGGTGACCGGGGAGCTGTTTTTT
CDR3: CASRLAGVTGELFF

J: TRBJ1-6
D: TRBD1
size: NA
V: TRBV7-9
DNA: TGTGCCAGCAGCGTGGGACAGGGCAATTCACCCCTCCACTTT
CDR3: CASSVGQGNSPLHF

J: TRBJ2-2
D: TRBD1
size: NA
V: TRBV6-5
DNA: TGTGCCAGTGGGACAGCGAACACCGGGGAGCTGTTTTTT
CDR3: CASGTANTGELFF

J: TRBJ2-3
D: NA
size: NA
V: TRBV29-1
DNA: TGCAGCGTTGAAGACAGGGGAATGGGGACGCAGTATTTT
CDR3: CSVEDRGMGTQYF

J: TRBJ2-7
D: NA
size: few
V: TRBV12-5
DNA: TGTGCTAGTGGTTTGGTGAGGGTAAACGAGCAGTACTTC
CDR3: CASGLVRVNEQYF

J: TRBJ2-7
D: TRBD1
size: once
V: TRBV2
DNA: TGTGCCAGCAGTGAATTTCCCGACAGGGCCTACGAGCAGTACTTC
CDR3: CASSEFPDRAYEQYF

J: TRBJ1-3
D: TRBD1
size: NA
V: TRBV12-3/TRBV12-4
DNA: TGTGCCAGCAGCAGGGGGCCTGGAAACACCATATATTTT
CDR3: CASSRGPGNTIYF

J: TRBJ1-5
D: NA
size: NA
V: TRBV4-1
DNA: TGCGCCAGCAGCCAAGACAGGGGTCGTAATCAGCCCCAGCATTTT
CDR3: CASSQDRGRNQPQHF

J: TRBJ1-1
D: NA
size: NA
V: TRBV9
DNA: TGTGCCAGCAGCGTGGACTGGAACACTGAAGCTTTCTTT
CDR3: CASSVDWNTEAFF

J: TRBJ1-1
D: TRBD1
size: NA
V: TRBV7-8
DNA: TGTGCCAGCAGCTTGGACAGGTTGAACACTGAAGCTTTCTTT
CDR3: CASSLDRLNTEAFF

J: TRBJ1-1
D: NA
size: NA
V: TRBV10-3
DNA: TGTGCCATCAGTTCGAAACAGGGACGGTCGAACACTGAAGCTTTCTTT
CDR3: CAISSKQGRSNTEAFF

J: TRBJ2-2
D: TRBD1
size: NA
V: TRBV3-1/TRBV3-2
DNA: TGTGCCAGCAGCCTCCAGGGGGTCCACACCGGGGAGCTGTTTTTT
CDR3: CASSLQGVHTGELFF

J: TRBJ1-6
D: TRBD1
size: NA
V: TRBV28
DNA: TGTGCCAGCAGTTCATCCCTGGGGACAGGGAGTCGGAGTTCACCCCTCCACTTT
CDR3: CASSSSLGTGSRSSPLHF

J: TRBJ1-3
D: NA
size: NA
V: TRBV3-1/TRBV3-2
DNA: TGTGCCAGCAGCCACCCAGGAGGAGAATCTGGAAACACCATATATTTT
CDR3: CASSHPGGESGNTIYF

J: TRBJ2-7
D: NA
size: NA
V: TRBV7-9
DNA: TGTGCCAGCAGCCGGGGCTACGAGCAGTACTTC
CDR3: CASSRGYEQYF

J: TRBJ2-2
D: NA
size: NA
V: TRBV24-1
DNA: TGTGCCACCAGTGACCATCAGGGTCCCGGGGAGCTGTTTTTT
CDR3: CATSDHQGPGELFF

J: TRBJ1-5
D: NA
size: few
V: TRBV19
DNA: TGTGCCTCGGGGGAGGGCCCGAGCAATCAGCCCCAGCATTTT
CDR3: CASGEGPSNQPQHF

J: TRBJ2-2
D: NA
size: NA
V: TRBV6-2/TRBV6-3
DNA: TGTGCCAGCAGTTACAACAGCCCAAACACCGGGGAGCTGTTTTTT
CDR3: CASSYNSPNTGELFF

J: TRBJ1-3
D: TRBD1
size: NA
V: TRBV19
DNA: TGTGCCAGTTCTACAGGGGGCGCTGGAAACACCATATATTTT
CDR3: CASSTGGAGNTIYF

J: TRBJ2-6
D: TRBD1
size: NA
V: TRBV19
DNA: TGTGCCAGTACCCCGAGGTGGACAGGGGGCTCTGGGGCCAACGTCCTGACTTTC
CDR3: CASTPRWTGGSGANVLTF

J: TRBJ2-5
D: TRBD2
size: NA
V: TRBV28
DNA: TGTGCCAGCAGGGGAGGGACCGACGAAGAGACCCAGTACTTC
CDR3: CASRGGTDEETQYF

J: TRBJ2-4
D: TRBD2
size: once
V: TRBV15
DNA: TGTGCCACCAGCAGAGGCGACGGGGGGAGCCACATTCAGTACTTC
CDR3: CATSRGDGGSHIQYF

J: TRBJ2-2
D: NA
size: NA
V: TRBV19
DNA: TGTGCCAGTAGTAAACGACTAGATAGGGCCGGGGAGCTGTTTTTT
CDR3: CASSKRLDRAGELFF

J: TRBJ1-4
D: NA
size: NA
V: TRBV11-2
DNA: TGTGCCAGCAGCTTCCCTCGGGAAGGGAGGGATGAAAAACTGTTTTTT
CDR3: CASSFPREGRDEKLFF

J: TRBJ1-6
D: TRBD1
size: NA
V: TRBV10-1
DNA: TGCGCCAGCAGCCGGGACAGCAATTCACCCCTCCACTTT
CDR3: CASSRDSNSPLHF

J: TRBJ2-1
D: TRBD1
size: NA
V: TRBV6-5
DNA: TGTGCCAGCAGTTACAGCAGTGGGACAGGCAATGAGCAGTTCTTC
CDR3: CASSYSSGTGNEQFF

J: TRBJ1-2
D: NA
size: once
V: TRBV27
DNA: TGTGCCAGCAGTCCTGGAGGTAGGGATGGCTACACCTTC
CDR3: CASSPGGRDGYTF

J: TRBJ2-7
D: TRBD1
size: NA
V: TRBV11-2
DNA: TGTGCCAGCAGCTTAGCAAGGGCAGGGGGCCTCGCCTACGAGCAGTACTTC
CDR3: CASSLARAGGLAYEQYF

J: TRBJ2-7
D: NA
size: once
V: TRBV14
DNA: TGTGCCAGCAGCCAAGGGGGCTACCTCTCCTACGAGCAGTACTTC
CDR3: CASSQGGYLSYEQYF

J: TRBJ1-3
D: NA
size: NA
V: TRBV5-1
DNA: TGCGCCAGCAGCCCAAGCACCAGGGGTTCTGGAAACACCATATATTTT
CDR3: CASSPSTRGSGNTIYF

J: TRBJ2-1
D: NA
size: NA
V: TRBV6-1
DNA: TGTGCCAGCAGTGAAAGGCGGGCATCCGATGAGCAGTTCTTC
CDR3: CASSERRASDEQFF

J: TRBJ2-1
D: NA
size: NA
V: TRBV9
DNA: TGTGCCAGCAGCGTAGGAGGGGGCTCCTACAATGAGCAGTTCTTC
CDR3: CASSVGGGSYNEQFF

J: TRBJ1-2
D: TRBD1
size: NA
V: TRBV28
DNA: TGTGCCAGCACTCTTCCCACGGACAGGGGTAGTGGCTACACCTTC
CDR3: CASTLPTDRGSGYTF

J: TRBJ2-5
D: NA
size: medium-sized
V: TRBV10-3
DNA: TGTGCCATCAGACCGGGAGCTCAGAGGGTGGATGGGGAGACCCAGTACTTC
CDR3: CAIRPGAQRVDGETQYF

J: TRBJ1-5
D: TRBD1
size: NA
V: TRBV6-6
DNA: TGTGCCAGCAGGGGGGACAGACTCAATCAGCCCCAGCATTTT
CDR3: CASRGDRLNQPQHF

J: TRBJ1-6
D: NA
size: NA
V: TRBV6-5
DNA: TGTGCCAGCAGGAGGGCCGAAGGGACACCCCTCCACTTT
CDR3: CASRRAEGTPLHF

J: TRBJ1-2
D: TRBD1
size: NA
V: TRBV11-2
DNA: TGTGCCAGCAGCGGTCCGGGACAGGGGAGAGGAGGCTACACCTTC
CDR3: CASSGPGQGRGGYTF

J: TRBJ2-1
D: NA
size: NA
V: TRBV5-1
DNA: TGCGCCAGCAGCTTGGCCGACAGTAACAATGAGCAGTTCTTC
CDR3: CASSLADSNNEQFF

J: TRBJ1-4
D: NA
size: NA
V: TRBV5-5
DNA: TGTGCCAGCAACCCGGAGGTCAATGAAAAACTGTTTTTT
CDR3: CASNPEVNEKLFF

J: TRBJ2-7
D: NA
size: NA
V: TRBV7-9
DNA: TGTGCCAGCAGCTTAGACTTTTACGAGCAGTACTTC
CDR3: CASSLDFYEQYF

J: TRBJ1-2
D: TRBD1
size: NA
V: TRBV11-2
DNA: TGTGCCAGCAGCTCGGGGGACAGGGGTTACTATGGCTACACCTTC
CDR3: CASSSGDRGYYGYTF

J: TRBJ2-5
D: TRBD2
size: once
V: TRBV5-6
DNA: TGTGCCAGCAGCTTGCCAGCGGGGGGGCTGGCCCAGTACTTC
CDR3: CASSLPAGGLAQYF

J: TRBJ1-1
D: NA
size: NA
V: TRBV11-2
DNA: TGTGCCAGCAGTTTAGCAGGGGTTGGGACTGAAGCTTTCTTT
CDR3: CASSLAGVGTEAFF

J: TRBJ1-1
D: NA
size: few
V: TRBV19
DNA: TGTGCCAGTCTCAAGGGGGACAAGAACACTGAAGCTTTCTTT
CDR3: CASLKGDKNTEAFF

J: TRBJ1-5
D: NA
size: NA
V: TRBV6-5
DNA: TGTGCCAGCAGATTGGACAGTCTAGGCAATCAGCCCCAGCATTTT
CDR3: CASRLDSLGNQPQHF

J: TRBJ1-6
D: NA
size: NA
V: TRBV4-1
DNA: TGCGCCAGCAGCCCCGAATATGAACGGTCGCTTAATTCACCCCTCCACTTT
CDR3: CASSPEYERSLNSPLHF

J: TRBJ2-7
D: NA
size: NA
V: TRBV6-5
DNA: TGTGCCAGCAGTTATTCAGTAGGGACACCTTACCTAGAGCAGTACTTC
CDR3: CASSYSVGTPYLEQYF

J: TRBJ1-1
D: NA
size: NA
V: TRBV28
DNA: TGTGCCAGCAGTTTAGAGGGTGGCCCCGTGAAGGCTTTCTTT
CDR3: CASSLEGGPVKAFF

J: TRBJ2-7
D: TRBD1
size: once
V: TRBV19
DNA: TGTGCCAGTAGGGACGACAGGGGGGCATCCTACGAGCAGTACTTC
CDR3: CASRDDRGASYEQYF

J: TRBJ1-2
D: NA
size: NA
V: TRBV5-5
DNA: TGTGCCAGCAGCTTGGCCAGGGGTTTAAGCTATGGCTACACCTTC
CDR3: CASSLARGLSYGYTF

J: TRBJ2-1
D: TRBD2
size: NA
V: TRBV11-3
DNA: TGTGCCAGCAGCTTAGGCCGGGGGACTAGCGGGGAACAGTTCTTC
CDR3: CASSLGRGTSGEQFF

J: TRBJ2-2
D: NA
size: once
V: TRBV11-2
DNA: TGTGCCAGCAGCGGCAGATACGTGTCCGGGGAGCTGTTTTTT
CDR3: CASSGRYVSGELFF

J: TRBJ1-5
D: TRBD1
size: NA
V: TRBV5-1
DNA: TGCGCCAGCAGCTTATATACAGGGGGCAATCAGCCCCAGCATTTT
CDR3: CASSLYTGGNQPQHF